A single sample gave rise to the 7 T cell receptor beta chains below, sequenced in a study of OX40 agonist ivuxolimab in advanced cancers. Libraries were constructed by the immunoSEQ multiplex PCR assay. Here the immuneACCESS table is served through TCRdb, limited to in-frame sequences with V and J called. Missing clones are a known gap in these copies; in checked studies unresolved V genes cover under half, and the rest lacks a known reason. For this sample the table gives tens of thousands of clones, of which around 94% were detected only once. 2% to 3% of the sample is held by the ten biggest clonotypes. Sequences were derived from CD4+ or CD8+ T cells sorted from blood, sampled in a trial of the OX40 agonist ivuxolimab. All receptors come from an adult with an advanced solid tumor such as melanoma, head and neck, liver or kidney cancer.

V gene TRBV19 combines with J gene TRBJ2-7, with D perhaps TRBD1 (6 bases). The CDR3 contains 15 residues. Trimming left V 5 bases short and J 1 base short, with 15 bases between. CDR1 is LNHDA, CDR2 SQIVND, per germline (reference sequence). As DNA, the CDR3 is TGTGCCAGTAGTGTGACAGGTTCTTCGTCCTACGAGCAGTACTTC. Protein: CASSVTGSSSYEQYF. The full variable domain, its missing parts supplied by reference TRBV19 and TRBJ2-7, is DGGITQSPKYLFRKEGQNVTLSCEQNLNHDAMYWYRQDPGQGLRLIYYSQIVNDFQKGDIAEGYSVSREKKESFPLTVTSAQKNPTAFYLCASSVTGSSSYEQYFGPGTRLTVT.

V gene TRBV7-9 combines with J gene TRBJ2-1, with D possibly being TRBD1 (5 bases). Trimming left V 0 bases short and J 6 bases short, with 15 bases between. Germline V gene sequence: CDR1 SEHNR, CDR2 FQNEAQ (reference sequence). This CDR3 spans 16 amino acids. This CDR3 reads CASSLADRGWFNEQFF. The CDR3, as DNA: TGTGCCAGCAGCTTAGCCGACAGAGGTTGGTTCAATGAGCAGTTCTTC.

The chain joins TRBV2 to TRBJ2-5, with D hard to call. CDR1 SNHLY and CDR2 FYNNEI come from the germline V gene. Trimming stripped 8 bases from V and 4 bases from J, with 11 bases between. The CDR3 is 12 residues long. The CDR3 reads CASFVVGETQYF. The CDR3 DNA follows: TGTGCCAGCTTTGTGGTAGGAGAGACCCAGTACTTC.

The count of this clone is one. Written as DNA, the CDR3 is TGTGCCAGTAGTCACAAAACCGGACTAGCGGGAAGCACAGATACGCAGTATTTT. Translated: CASSHKTGLAGSTDTQYF. This chain joins TRBV19 and TRBJ2-3; TRBD2 agrees at 12 bases. Germline CDR1 LNHDA, CDR2 SQIVND (reference sequence). J was trimmed by 0 bases and V by 5 bases; bases with no gene match: 9. There are 18 residues in the CDR3.

The chain carries TRBV12-5 and TRBJ2-7; D is perhaps TRBD1 (8 bases). V lost 5 bases, J lost 6 bases, and 20 bases lay in between. Germline CDR1 LGHNT, CDR2 FRNRAP. The CDR3 runs to 15 residues. The CDR3 DNA sequence: TGTGCTAGTGGTATAGCCCACAGGGGGGGAATCGAGCAGTACTTC. This translates into CASGIAHRGGIEQYF.

In nucleotides, the CDR3 is TGCGCCAGCAGCCAAGAGAGACGGACATACGAGCAGTACTTC. Protein: CASSQERRTYEQYF. The chain couples TRBV4-3 to TRBJ2-7, with D possibly matching TRBD1 (5 bases). This CDR3 has 14 amino acids. From germline, CDR1 is LGHNA and CDR2 YSLEER. The germline V and J ends were trimmed by 0 bases and 4 bases, with 10 bases remaining between them.

This clone has just one count. The V and J genes are TRBV11-3 and TRBJ1-3; D is unresolved. V shed 5 bases and J shed 0 bases, with 17 bases lying between them. The germline gives CDR1 SGHNT, CDR2 YENEEA. CDR3 size: 17 residues. The CDR3 nucleotides are TGTGCCAGCAGCCCCCCGGACCCTAGGACCTCTGGAAACACCATATATTTT. Its protein product is CASSPPDPRTSGNTIYF.